These 27 T cell receptor beta chains share one sample of origin, sequenced in a study of cytomegalovirus exposure and HLA in healthy donors. Sequenced by immunoSEQ multiplex PCR; TCRdb stores in-frame clones only, minus some. This table has some 170,000 clones, around nine tenths appearing once. The material sequenced was PBMCs. These receptors came from a man between 18 and 35 years old in good health and CMV-seropositive.

This rearrangement joins TRBV15 to TRBJ2-3; D is perhaps TRBD2 (5 bases). The ends were cut back, 5 bases at V and 1 base at J, with 13 bases in the middle. The length of the CDR3 is 15 residues. CDR1 is LNHNV, CDR2 YYDKDF, per germline (reference sequence). DNA of the CDR3: TGTGCCACCAGCGGCGCCGGGGTCGGCACAGATACGCAGTATTTT. Protein sequence: CATSGAGVGTDTQYF.

The chain combines TRBV28 with TRBJ2-7, with a possible D match to TRBD2 (5 bases). This CDR3 is 15 amino acids long. The germline CDR1 and CDR2 sequences are MDHEN and SYDVKM. V lost 7 bases and J 2 bases, leaving 18 bases between the germline ends. The CDR3 DNA reads as TGTGCCAGCATCACAAACCGGGATTCTCCCTACGAGCAGTACTTC. It codes for CASITNRDSPYEQYF.

The chain recombines TRBV5-1 with TRBJ1-1, with a possible D match to TRBD1 (5 bases). The CDR3 loop spans 14 amino acids. Germline V lookup: CDR1 SGHRS, CDR2 YFSETQ. V lost 2 bases to trimming and J lost 6 bases, with 14 bases between them. The DNA of the CDR3 is TGCGCCAGCAGCTTAGACAGTGGCTCTTCTGAAGCTTTCTTT. It translates to CASSLDSGSSEAFF.

The chain has TRBV15 and TRBJ2-7; D is unresolved. Germline V gene lookup returns CDR1 LNHNV and CDR2 YYDKDF (reference sequence). The germline V and J ends were trimmed by 3 bases and 0 bases, with 21 bases remaining between them. CDR3 size: 18 residues. CDR3 region: CATSRAPVRVFTSYEQYF. For the CDR3, the DNA is TGTGCCACCAGCAGGGCCCCGGTTCGGGTCTTCACCTCCTACGAGCAGTACTTC. Looking up the rest from reference TRBV15 and TRBJ2-7 gives the full variable domain: DAMVIQNPRYQVTQFGKPVTLSCSQTLNHNVMYWYQQKSSQAPKLLFHYYDKDFNNEADTPDNFQSRRPNTSFCFLDIRSPGLGDTAMYLCATSRAPVRVFTSYEQYFGPGTRLTVT.

The V gene is TRBV6-1, the J gene TRBJ2-6; D is undetermined. Germline V lookup: CDR1 MNHNS, CDR2 SASEGT. The CDR3 consists of 14 residues. Between the trimmed V and J ends, which lost 6 bases and 2 bases, there was a span of 8 bases. The CDR3 DNA follows: TGTGCCAGCAGCCCCGGTACTGGGGCCAACGTCCTGACTTTC. It is translated as CASSPGTGANVLTF.

The chain joins TRBV27 to TRBJ2-1; maybe TRBD2 (6 bases). The CDR3 is 12 amino acids. Per germline, CDR1 MNHEY and CDR2 SMNVEV (reference sequence). The V and J ends lost 3 bases and 9 bases respectively, with 9 bases between them. The CDR3 DNA is TGTGCCAGCAGTTTCGGCGGGGTTGAGCAGTTCTTC. Its protein product is CASSFGGVEQFF.

This clone has just a few counts. CDR3 in DNA: TGTGCCAGCAGCAAAGAGGGGACAGGGGGCACTGAAGCTTTCTTT. Its protein is CASSKEGTGGTEAFF. The V and J genes are TRBV21-1 and TRBJ1-1; the table's TRBD1 call for D was not verified on the DNA. TRBV21-1 counts as a pseudogene. The CDR3 consists of 15 residues.

The chain is built from TRBV20-1 and TRBJ2-1; D uncertain. This CDR3 contains 11 residues. V was cut by 7 bases and J by 6 bases, with 10 bases left in between. Germline V gene lookup returns CDR1 DFQATT and CDR2 SNEGSKA (reference sequence). CDR3 in DNA: TGCAGTGGGTGGGCCTTCAATGAGCAGTTCTTC. It translates to CSGWAFNEQFF.

The rearrangement links TRBV15 to TRBJ2-3; a weak D match, TRBD1 (8 bases). This CDR3 spans 15 amino acids. Per the germline V gene, CDR1 is LNHNV and CDR2 is YYDKDF (reference sequence). Trimming pared 3 bases from V and 4 bases from J, leaving 14 bases between. The CDR3 is CATSRDREGADTQYF. The CDR3 region has the DNA TGTGCCACCAGCAGGGACAGGGAGGGAGCAGATACGCAGTATTTT. Full variable domain (outside the CDR3, taken from reference TRBV15 and TRBJ2-3): DAMVIQNPRYQVTQFGKPVTLSCSQTLNHNVMYWYQQKSSQAPKLLFHYYDKDFNNEADTPDNFQSRRPNTSFCFLDIRSPGLGDTAMYLCATSRDREGADTQYFGPGTRLTVL.

The J gene is TRBJ1-1, the V gene TRBV7-2, with D uncertain. CDR1 and CDR2 from the germline V gene are SGHTA and FQGNSA. The CDR3 spans 17 residues. The V end was cut by 4 bases, the J end by 3 bases, with 21 bases between. As DNA, the CDR3 is TGTGCCAGCAGCTCCAACGGCTTCCCCTTAGAGGACACTGAAGCTTTCTTT. Translated: CASSSNGFPLEDTEAFF.

The chain has TRBV27 and TRBJ2-3; 11 nucleotides match TRBD2. The CDR3 contains 16 residues. CDR1 and CDR2 from the germline V gene are MNHEY and SMNVEV (reference sequence). Unmatched junction bases numbered 6, after V lost 4 bases and J lost 3 bases. The CDR3 bases are TGTGCCAGCAGTTCCACCACTAGCGGGAGAACAGATACGCAGTATTTT. Translation: CASSSTTSGRTDTQYF.

On this clone itself: This sample also contains other DNA sequences that code for the same CDR3. The gene calls are TRBV30 and TRBJ1-4; no firm D call. The V gene's germline CDR1 is GTSNPN and CDR2 SVGIG (reference sequence). CDR3 length: 11 residues. Trimming removed 1 base from V and 10 bases from J, with 7 bases in between. For the CDR3, the DNA is TGTGCCTGGAGTGGCGCTGGAAAACTGTTTTTT. It yields the protein CAWSGAGKLFF. Complete variable domain (other parts from reference TRBV30 and TRBJ1-4): SQTIHQWPATLVQPVGSPLSLECTVEGTSNPNLYWYRQAAGRGLQLLFYSVGIGQISSEVPQNLSASRPQDRQFILSSKKLLLSDSGFYLCAWSGAGKLFFGSGTQLSVL.

This CDR3 is CASRDRGRNTEAFF. The CDR3 DNA reads as TGTGCCAGCCGAGACAGGGGGCGGAACACTGAAGCTTTCTTT. The chain recombines TRBV2 with TRBJ1-1; 10 bases agree with TRBD1. Trimming at V came to 8 bases and at J to 1 base, leaving 4 bases not matched to a gene. The CDR3 covers 14 residues. CDR1 is SNHLY, CDR2 FYNNEI, per germline.

The V and J genes are TRBV7-2 and TRBJ2-1; possibly TRBD1 for D (6 bases). CDR3 size: 13 residues. The germline V gene encodes CDR1 SGHTA and CDR2 FQGNSA. The V end was cut by 3 bases, the J end by 5 bases, with 8 bases between. The DNA for the CDR3 is TGTGCCAGCAGCTTGGACAGCAACAATGAGCAGTTCTTC. Translating it yields CASSLDSNNEQFF.

This rearrangement joins TRBV6-1 to TRBJ2-5, with 11 positions matching TRBD2. Germline CDR1 MNHNS, CDR2 SASEGT. This CDR3 has 16 amino acids. The V and J ends lost 1 base and 4 bases, in that order; junction bases with no gene match: 5. The chain's CDR3 is CASSEVPGLAGETQYF. DNA for the CDR3: TGTGCCAGCAGTGAAGTCCCCGGACTAGCGGGAGAGACCCAGTACTTC.

J is TRBJ2-3 and V is TRBV9; 13 bases line up with TRBD2. The ends lost 4 bases at V and 0 bases at J; junction bases unmatched: 11. CDR3 size: 19 residues. CDR1 is SGDLS, CDR2 YYNGEE, per germline. The DNA for the CDR3 is TGTGCCAGCAGCCCCAGGGGGACTAGCGGGGAGGGTAGCACAGATACGCAGTATTTT. Residues: CASSPRGTSGEGSTDTQYF.

The rearrangement links TRBV6-5 to TRBJ1-5; TRBD1 agrees at 10 bases. This CDR3 region has 15 residues. Germline assignment: CDR1 MNHEY and CDR2 SVGAGI. The V segment lost 5 bases and the J segment 6 bases; nucleotides outside the gene matches: 7. The CDR3 region is CASSPDRGAFQPQHF. The DNA of the CDR3 is TGTGCCAGCAGTCCGGACAGGGGGGCTTTTCAGCCCCAGCATTTT.

J is TRBJ1-2 and V is TRBV11-1, with 8 bases lining up with TRBD1. V shed 0 bases, J shed 7 bases, and the junction held 1 base outside the gene matches. This CDR3 contains 13 residues. CDR1 is SGHAT and CDR2 is FQDESV in the germline V gene (reference sequence). The CDR3 DNA reads as TGTGCCAGCAGCTTAGCGACAGGGGTTGGCTACACCTTC. As protein: CASSLATGVGYTF.

The V gene is TRBV5-1, the J gene TRBJ2-3; weak D call: TRBD2 (5 bases). V lost 7 bases and J 2 bases, leaving 8 bases between the germline ends. CDR1 is SGHRS and CDR2 is YFSETQ in the germline V gene. The CDR3 is 12 amino acids. In DNA form, the CDR3 reads TGCGCCAGCCGCGGGTCCACAGATACGCAGTATTTT. Protein sequence: CASRGSTDTQYF.

The genes are TRBV6-5 and TRBJ1-3; D gene unclear. CDR1 MNHEY and CDR2 SVGAGI come from the germline V gene. V was trimmed by 5 bases and J by 4 bases, leaving 9 bases between them. This CDR3 has 13 residues. CDR3 nucleotide sequence: TGTGCCAGCAGTCGACTTTTAGGAAACACCATATATTTT. The encoded protein is CASSRLLGNTIYF.

The chain joins TRBV4-2 to TRBJ2-1, with 15 bases fitting TRBD2. The CDR3 loop spans 18 amino acids. The germline gives CDR1 LGHNA, CDR2 YNFKEQ. J gave up 10 bases and V 3 bases, and 13 bases lay outside the gene matches. The CDR3 protein is CASSQGGLAGGLGPEQFF. CDR3 DNA: TGTGCCAGCAGCCAGGGGGGACTAGCGGGGGGCCTCGGCCCGGAGCAGTTCTTC.

The gene calls are TRBV9 and TRBJ2-1, with 10 bases fitting TRBD1. The germline V gene encodes CDR1 SGDLS and CDR2 YYNGEE. The V and J ends lost 5 bases and 5 bases, in that order; junction bases with no gene match: 1. The length of the CDR3 is 13 residues. CDR3 coding DNA: TGTGCCAGCAGGGGACAGGGGCACAATGAGCAGTTCTTC. It translates to CASRGQGHNEQFF.

The chain carries TRBV9 and TRBJ2-5; possibly TRBD2 for D (6 bases). CDR1 and CDR2 from the germline V gene are SGDLS and YYNGEE. V lost 1 base and J 3 bases, leaving 16 bases between the germline ends. The CDR3 is 16 amino acids. CDR3 sequence reads: CASSVSPGSGEETQYF. The CDR3 bases are TGTGCCAGCAGCGTATCCCCGGGTAGCGGAGAAGAGACCCAGTACTTC.

This rearrangement joins TRBV25-1 to TRBJ2-2; 7 bases line up with TRBD1. Germline V gene lookup returns CDR1 MGHDK and CDR2 SYGVNS. With V trimmed by 6 bases and J by 4 bases, 14 bases remained unmatched. The CDR3 spans 17 residues. The CDR3 sequence is CASSPSPHRGSTGELFF. Here the CDR3 DNA reads TGTGCCAGCAGCCCCTCCCCACACAGGGGAAGCACCGGGGAGCTGTTTTTT.

The V gene is TRBV7-2, the J gene TRBJ2-1, with TRBD2 matching 10 bases. Germline V CDR1 and CDR2: SGHTA, FQGNSA. The CDR3 runs 16 residues. The V segment lost 5 bases and the J segment 5 bases; nucleotides outside the gene matches: 9. As DNA, the CDR3 is TGTGCCAGCAGCCACGGGACTAGCGTCCGAAACAATGAGCAGTTCTTC. Its translation: CASSHGTSVRNNEQFF.

The chain recombines TRBV19 with TRBJ2-1; TRBD1 matches 10 bases. The CDR3 runs to 15 residues. V dropped 6 bases and J dropped 6; count of bases not matched to a gene: 8. Germline V gene data show CDR1 as LNHDA and CDR2 as SQIVND (reference sequence). The CDR3 is CASSPGQGVFNEQFF. CDR3 DNA: TGTGCCAGTAGCCCAGGACAGGGGGTTTTCAATGAGCAGTTCTTC.

This clone occurred once. The chain is built from TRBV30 and TRBJ2-3; 8 nucleotides match TRBD2. The CDR3 has 16 amino acids. V was pared by 0 bases and J by 5 bases, with 10 bases of the junction left unmatched. Germline V lookup: CDR1 GTSNPN, CDR2 SVGIG (reference sequence). The CDR3 here is CAWSVQWRGAGDTQYF. For the CDR3, the DNA is TGTGCCTGGAGTGTACAGTGGCGGGGGGCGGGAGATACGCAGTATTTT.